Each of the 32 T cell receptor beta chains below was sequenced from the same sample in a study of blood T cells in healthy people across ages. Primers used in a second PCR of roughly 6 to 12 cycles were a sample-barcoded 5' primer and a J-beta primer mix. TCRdb recomputed calls from the 5' RACE reads with MiXCR, one row per CDR3 protein. The sample yields around 850,000 distinct CDR3 sequences, around 36% seen once. Sequences were obtained from blood. These receptors came from a man aged 18 to 30 in good health.

This clonotype turned up a few times. The chain uses TRBV7-8 and TRBJ1-1, with D uncertain. This CDR3 spans 16 amino acids. Germline loops: CDR1 SGHVS, CDR2 FQNEAQ. V was shortened by 5 bases and J by 1 base, with 17 bases between the two germline ends. CDR3 nucleotides: TGTGCCAGCAGCCTAAGGTCCCTCAGGAAGAACACTGAAGCTTTCTTT. It translates to CASSLRSLRKNTEAFF.

This clonotype was found a few times. The chain couples TRBV29-1 to TRBJ1-1; no clear D. The CDR3 contains 12 residues. CDR1 is SQVTM, CDR2 ANQGSEA, per germline. V was shortened by 4 bases and J by 0 bases, with 6 bases between the two germline ends. Here the CDR3 reads CSVAFMNTEAFF. The DNA for the CDR3 is TGCAGCGTTGCTTTTATGAACACTGAAGCTTTCTTT.

The genes are TRBV5-6 and TRBJ2-5, with 7 bases aligning to TRBD1. Losses at the gene ends were 4 bases for V and 0 bases for J; bases not matched to a gene: 9. The germline gives CDR1 SGHDT, CDR2 YYEEEE. The CDR3 is 16 amino acids. DNA for the CDR3: TGTGCCAGCAGCCTGATCGACAGGGACGACCAAGAGACCCAGTACTTC. Its translation: CASSLIDRDDQETQYF. Together with reference TRBV5-6 and TRBJ2-5, the CDR3 gives the full variable domain: DAGVTQSPTHLIKTRGQQVTLRCSPKSGHDTVSWYQQALGQGPQFIFQYYEEEERQRGNFPDRFSGHQFPNYSSELNVNALLLGDSALYLCASSLIDRDDQETQYFGPGTRLLVL.

The chain has TRBV28 and TRBJ1-4; TRBD1 might be the D (6 bases). Per germline, CDR1 MDHEN and CDR2 SYDVKM. The CDR3 consists of 14 residues. V lost 3 bases to trimming and J lost 5 bases, with 10 bases between them. CDR3 loop: CASSFQGRNEKLFF. CDR3 in DNA: TGTGCCAGCAGTTTTCAGGGGCGAAATGAAAAACTGTTTTTT.

The chain joins TRBV5-5 to TRBJ2-7, with 7 bases lining up with TRBD2. The tail of the sequence fits TRBJ2-5 better, so the J call may be wrong. The V gene's germline CDR1 is SGHKS and CDR2 YYEKEE (reference sequence). CDR3 length: 17 residues. The CDR3 protein is CASSLTVRAGVRETQYF. CDR3 in DNA: TGTGCCAGCAGCTTGACCGTTAGGGCGGGGGTGCGGGAGACCCAGTACTTC.

This chain joins TRBV7-3 and TRBJ2-7, with D possibly TRBD1 on 6 matching bases. The ends were cut back, 5 bases at V and 2 bases at J, with 19 bases in the middle. CDR1 SGHTA and CDR2 FQGTGA come from the germline V gene. The length of the CDR3 is 16 residues. In DNA, the CDR3 is TGTGCCAGCAGCATTACAGGGCCACTCTCTACCTACGAGCAGTACTTC. Its protein is CASSITGPLSTYEQYF.

The chain couples TRBV6-1 to TRBJ2-7; no reliable D call. CDR1 is MNHNS and CDR2 is SASEGT in the germline V gene. V lost 0 bases and J lost 1, with 13 bases in between. The CDR3 consists of 16 residues. CDR3 loop: CASSEALMRSSYEQYF. The CDR3 nucleotides are TGTGCCAGCAGTGAAGCGCTCATGCGGAGTTCCTACGAGCAGTACTTC.

CDR3 nucleotides: TGTGCCAGCAGCTTAGACCTCCCGGGGAGCGAAAAACTGTTTTTT. Translation: CASSLDLPGSEKLFF. The rearrangement joins TRBV7-2 to TRBJ1-4; D is unclear. Germline assignment: CDR1 SGHTA and CDR2 FQGNSA. The V and J ends lost 1 base and 8 bases respectively, with 14 bases between them. This CDR3 is built from 15 residues.

This clonotype was observed many times. This sequence joins TRBV15 and TRBJ1-2; a possible D gene is TRBD1 (5 bases). Trimming pared 1 base from V and 4 bases from J, leaving 10 bases between. The germline V gene has CDR1 LNHNV and CDR2 YYDKDF (reference sequence). The CDR3 extends over 14 amino acids. This CDR3 is CATSRGRGPYGYTF. DNA for the CDR3: TGTGCCACCAGCAGAGGGAGGGGCCCCTATGGCTACACCTTC.

V is TRBV21-1 and J is TRBJ1-5; the table calls TRBD1, which could not be checked here. TRBV21-1 is listed as a pseudogene. The length of the CDR3 is 16 residues. The CDR3 nucleotides are TGTGCCAGCACGTCAATCCCAGGAGAAAGCAATCAGCCCCAGCATTTT. Translated: CASTSIPGESNQPQHF.

This clonotype was detected a few times. This chain connects TRBV2 to TRBJ1-5; TRBD1 aligns across 7 bases. Germline-derived CDR1 and CDR2 are SNHLY and FYNNEI. The trim removed 8 bases at V and 2 bases at J, leaving 6 bases unmatched. The CDR3 is 14 amino acids. As DNA, the CDR3 is TGTGCCAGCGCTAGCGACAGGGGCAATCAGCCCCAGCATTTT. As protein: CASASDRGNQPQHF.

The sample holds a few counts of this clonotype. The chain employs TRBV3-1 and TRBJ1-4; D remains unclear. The V end was cut by 10 bases, the J end by 1 base, with 13 bases between. This CDR3 has 14 amino acids. Germline V gene data show CDR1 as LGHDT and CDR2 as YNNKEL (reference sequence). The CDR3, as DNA: TGTGCCACCCACGCCGTGGTAACTAATGAAAAACTGTTTTTT. Its translation: CATHAVVTNEKLFF. Full variable domain (remainder filled in from reference TRBV3-1 and TRBJ1-4): DTAVSQTPKYLVTQMGNDKSIKCEQNLGHDTMYWYKQDSKKFLKIMFSYNNKELIINETVPNRFSPKSPDKAHLNLHINSLELGDSAVYFCATHAVVTNEKLFFGSGTQLSVL.

Worth noting for this clonotype: This may be a read error: a much more frequent sequence differs by one nucleotide. The chain couples TRBV20-1 to TRBJ2-7; D possibly corresponds to TRBD2 (7 bases). The germline gives CDR1 DFQATT, CDR2 SNEGSKA (reference sequence). Trimming removed 4 bases at V and 7 bases at J, with 26 bases between. There are 16 residues in the CDR3. The CDR3 DNA reads TGCAGTGCTACTATCAGAGCTGGGGGGGGCCCCGAGGAGCAGTACTTC. This sequence encodes CSATIRAGGGPEEQYF.

The V call is TRBV12-3 or TRBV12-4, the J call TRBJ2-7; D perhaps matches TRBD2 (7 bases). CDR3 length: 15 amino acids. Trimming took 0 bases from V and 6 from J, leaving 15 bases between them. CDR3 loop: CASSLASGGWVEQYF. The CDR3 DNA follows: TGTGCCAGCAGTTTAGCGTCGGGGGGCTGGGTCGAGCAGTACTTC.

This clonotype appeared a few times. The V gene is TRBV7-2, the J gene TRBJ2-3; the D gene is possibly TRBD2 (7 bases). V was shortened by 7 bases and J by 3 bases, with 26 bases between the two germline ends. The CDR3 has 18 amino acids. Germline V gene sequence: CDR1 SGHTA, CDR2 FQGNSA. This CDR3 reads CASMRGLRGPLGTDTQYF. The CDR3 DNA is TGTGCCAGCATGCGAGGTCTGCGGGGGCCATTAGGGACAGATACGCAGTATTTT.

This clonotype was counted between two and nine times. This chain links TRBV29-1 with TRBJ1-5, with D possibly matching TRBD1 (6 bases). The CDR3 runs 16 residues. Germline loops: CDR1 SQVTM, CDR2 ANQGSEA. Trimming took off 7 bases at V and 0 bases at J, with 19 bases between the two ends. The CDR3 sequence: CSAKEGGPYSNQPQHF. The DNA for the CDR3 is TGCAGCGCAAAGGAAGGGGGACCTTATAGCAATCAGCCCCAGCATTTT.

The chain combines TRBV4-1 with TRBJ2-7; 8 bases are shared with TRBD1. The CDR3 has 15 residues. J gave up 7 bases and V 6 bases, and 14 bases lay outside the gene matches. The germline V gene encodes CDR1 MGHRA and CDR2 YSYEKL. The CDR3 coding sequence is TGCGCCAGCAGTCACCGACAGGGGCCATACAATGAGCAGTACTTC. It encodes CASSHRQGPYNEQYF.

The J gene is TRBJ1-1, the V gene TRBV21-1; the D segment call TRBD1 is taken from the table without a DNA check. TRBV21-1 is noted as a pseudogene. The CDR3 runs to 15 residues. The CDR3 loop is CASSVRDRENTEAFF. CDR3 bases: TGTGCCAGCAGCGTACGGGACCGAGAGAACACTGAAGCTTTCTTT.

This clonotype has ten or more counts. The chain combines TRBV29-1 with TRBJ2-3, with TRBD1 matching 7 bases. CDR1 and CDR2 (germline): SQVTM, ANQGSEA. Trimming at V came to 6 bases and at J to 3 bases, leaving 9 bases not matched to a gene. CDR3 length: 14 residues. CDR3 residues: CSVEPDRETDTQYF. CDR3 bases: TGCAGCGTAGAACCCGACAGGGAAACAGATACGCAGTATTTT.

This clonotype occurred a few times. The chain couples TRBV12-3 or TRBV12-4 to TRBJ2-1, with TRBD1 matching 9 bases. V dropped 8 bases and J dropped 9; count of bases not matched to a gene: 20. The CDR3 runs 17 residues. The CDR3 loop reads CASRLHYLGQGRSEQFF. The CDR3 DNA sequence: TGTGCCAGCCGACTCCATTACCTTGGACAGGGGCGGAGTGAGCAGTTCTTC.

The V gene is TRBV7-2, the J gene TRBJ1-1; D ambiguous. In germline, CDR1 is SGHTA, CDR2 FQGNSA. V dropped 11 bases and J dropped 4 bases, with 26 bases sitting between them. The CDR3 covers 16 residues. As DNA, the CDR3 is TGTGCCGGTAGCTTTCCCCGATTTGACTCCTCCACTGAAGCTTTCTTT. It translates to CAGSFPRFDSSTEAFF.

A word on this clonotype: This may come from a read error, since a much larger clone is one base off. The V gene is TRBV12-3 or TRBV12-4, the J gene TRBJ2-3; a weak D match, TRBD2 (7 bases). This CDR3 contains 15 residues. Here the CDR3 reads CASSFMAGAEDAQYF. The CDR3 nucleotides read TGTGCCAGCAGTTTTATGGCGGGGGCTGAAGATGCGCAGTATTTT.

This rearrangement joins TRBV19 to TRBJ1-5; D is uncertain. CDR3 length: 12 amino acids. The ends were cut back, 3 bases at V and 9 bases at J, with 9 bases in the middle. Germline V gene data show CDR1 as LNHDA and CDR2 as SQIVND (reference sequence). The CDR3 DNA sequence: TGTGCCAGTAGTATTGGGTTGCGGCCCCAGCATTTT. Amino acids: CASSIGLRPQHF.

Written as DNA, the CDR3 is TGTGCCAGCAGTTCGGCCGGGGTTAACAATGAGCAGTTCTTC. Translation: CASSSAGVNNEQFF. The rearrangement links TRBV28 to TRBJ2-1; TRBD2 might be the D (5 bases). Germline assignment: CDR1 MDHEN and CDR2 SYDVKM. V dropped 4 bases and J dropped 5 bases, with 12 bases sitting between them. There are 14 residues in the CDR3. Full variable domain (remainder filled in from reference TRBV28 and TRBJ2-1): DVKVTQSSRYLVKRTGEKVFLECVQDMDHENMFWYRQDPGLGLRLIYFSYDVKMKEKGDIPEGYSVSREKKERFSLILESASTNQTSMYLCASSSAGVNNEQFFGPGTRLTVL.

This chain links TRBV20-1 with TRBJ1-6, with D tentatively TRBD1 (6 bases). CDR1 DFQATT and CDR2 SNEGSKA come from the germline V gene (reference sequence). V was cut by 0 bases and J by 0 bases, with 12 bases left in between. The CDR3 has 17 residues. The CDR3 bases are TGCAGTGCTAGAGAGGGGGCAAGCAGCTCCTATAATTCACCCCTCCACTTT. Translation: CSAREGASSSYNSPLHF.

The chain recombines TRBV7-2 with TRBJ2-7; possibly TRBD1 or TRBD2 for D (5 bases each). The V and J ends lost 0 bases and 2 bases respectively, with 14 bases between them. CDR3 length equals 16 residues. CDR1 and CDR2 (germline): SGHTA, FQGNSA. DNA for the CDR3: TGTGCCAGCAGCTTAGCGGATGGGGGACGGACCTACGAGCAGTACTTC. Translating it yields CASSLADGGRTYEQYF.

This clonotype came up a few times. The chain recombines TRBV4-2 with TRBJ1-2; 8 bases are a match to TRBD1. This CDR3 comprises 17 residues. The germline CDR1 and CDR2 sequences are LGHNA and YNFKEQ. Trimming at V came to 4 bases and at J to 8 bases, leaving 18 bases not matched to a gene. CDR3 bases: TGTGCCAGCAGCCCACAATTGGGACAGGAATTATCCTACGGCTACACCTTC. It codes for CASSPQLGQELSYGYTF.

The V call is TRBV7-9, the J call TRBJ1-6; 8 positions agree with TRBD1. The CDR3 is 15 residues long. V was clipped by 5 bases and J by 13 bases; unmatched bases: 13. Germline CDR1 SEHNR, CDR2 FQNEAQ (reference sequence). The CDR3 sequence: CASSPTGVGVVPLHF. DNA of the CDR3: TGTGCCAGCAGCCCGACAGGGGTGGGAGTGGTGCCCCTCCACTTT.

The table lists this clonotype with a few counts. The rearrangement links TRBV12-3 or TRBV12-4 to TRBJ2-5; TRBD2 might be the D (5 bases). This CDR3 spans 13 amino acids. Trimming left V 7 bases short and J 2 bases short, with 11 bases between. The CDR3 reads CASMTTPQETQYF. The CDR3 coding sequence is TGTGCCAGCATGACTACACCGCAAGAGACCCAGTACTTC.

This clonotype was detected only a few times. V and J are TRBV27 and TRBJ2-1; unclear D gene. Germline CDR1 and CDR2: MNHEY and SMNVEV (reference sequence). V lost 2 bases and J lost 10, with 12 bases in between. This CDR3 has 13 residues. CDR3 sequence (DNA): TGTGCCAGCAGTTTACGCCCCTACAGAGAGCAGTTCTTC. It translates to CASSLRPYREQFF.

Details on this clonotype: This sequence may be a read error, since a much larger clone differs from it by one base. V and J are TRBV4-1 and TRBJ1-5; maybe TRBD1 (5 bases). The CDR3 has 15 residues. Germline V lookup: CDR1 MGHRA, CDR2 YSYEKL. CDR3 sequence reads: CAGSQGTGGNQPQHF. CDR3 bases: TGCGCCGGCAGCCAAGGGACGGGGGGCAATCAGCCCCAGCATTTT.

The chain has TRBV9 and TRBJ2-3; the match to TRBD2 covers 16 bases. Germline V gene lookup returns CDR1 SGDLS and CDR2 YYNGEE. The CDR3 is made up of 18 amino acids. J lost 3 bases, V lost 0 bases, and 4 bases had no gene match. CDR3 residues: CASSVEGLAGGATDTQYF. The CDR3 coding sequence is TGTGCCAGCAGCGTAGAGGGACTAGCGGGGGGGGCAACAGATACGCAGTATTTT.